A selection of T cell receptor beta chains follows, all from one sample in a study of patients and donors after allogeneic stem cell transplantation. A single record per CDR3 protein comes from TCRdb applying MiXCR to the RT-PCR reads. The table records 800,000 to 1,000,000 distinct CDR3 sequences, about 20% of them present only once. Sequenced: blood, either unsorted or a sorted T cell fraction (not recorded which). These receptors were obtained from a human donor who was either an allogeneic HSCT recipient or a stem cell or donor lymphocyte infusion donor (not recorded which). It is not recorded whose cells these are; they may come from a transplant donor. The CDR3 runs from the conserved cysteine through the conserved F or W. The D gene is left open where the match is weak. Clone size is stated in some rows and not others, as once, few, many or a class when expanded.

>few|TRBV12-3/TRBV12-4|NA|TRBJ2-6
TGTGCCAGCAGCCGGTTCTCTGGGGCCAACGTCCTGACTTTC
CASSRFSGANVLTF
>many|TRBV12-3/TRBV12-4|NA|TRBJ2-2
TGTGCCAGCACCAGGGGTACCGGGGAGCTGTTTTTT
CASTRGTGELFF
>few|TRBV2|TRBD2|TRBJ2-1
TGTGCCAGCAGTGAGCAAGCGGGAGGCTTCTACAATGAGCAGTTCTTC
CASSEQAGGFYNEQFF
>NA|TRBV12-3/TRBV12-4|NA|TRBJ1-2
TGTGCCAGTACACTATCCCTCCCTGGACGACCGAACTATGGCTACACCTTC
CASTLSLPGRPNYGYTF
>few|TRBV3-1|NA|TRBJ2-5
TGTGCCAGCAGCCAAGATTCAGCGGTCGGGACCCAGTACTTC
CASSQDSAVGTQYF
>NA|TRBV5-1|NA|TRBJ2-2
TGCGCCAGCAGCAATGGCGCCTCGGGGCGCTGGGAGCTGTTTTTT
CASSNGASGRWELFF
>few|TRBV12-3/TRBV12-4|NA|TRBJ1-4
TGTGCCAGCAGTCCAGACGCAAATGAAAAACTGTTTTTT
CASSPDANEKLFF
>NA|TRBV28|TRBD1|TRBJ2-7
TGTGCCAGCAGACACTGGGACAGGGTCCCTTATTGGGACTACGAGCAGTACTTC
CASRHWDRVPYWDYEQYF
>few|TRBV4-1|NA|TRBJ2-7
TGCGCCAGCAGCCAAGATCTGGCTAGTTGGGGCGAGCAGTACTTC
CASSQDLASWGEQYF
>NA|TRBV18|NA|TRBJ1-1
TGTGCCAGCTCACCACAACTTGCTGAAGCTTTCTTT
CASSPQLAEAFF
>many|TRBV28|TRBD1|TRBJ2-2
TGTGCCAGCAGCCTGGCCGGGACAGCGAACACCGGGGAGCTGTTTTTT
CASSLAGTANTGELFF
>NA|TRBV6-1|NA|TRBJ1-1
TGTGCCAGCAGCCGCAACTTCAGGGGTGTCACTGAAGCTTTCTTT
CASSRNFRGVTEAFF
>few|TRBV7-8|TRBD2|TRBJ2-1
TGTGCCAGCAGCTTTGGCCCCGGGACTAGCGTTCTCGAGCAGTTCTTC
CASSFGPGTSVLEQFF
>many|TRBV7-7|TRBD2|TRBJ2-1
TGTGCCAGCAGCTTCTCTAGCGGGAGTTACAATGAGCAGTTCTTC
CASSFSSGSYNEQFF
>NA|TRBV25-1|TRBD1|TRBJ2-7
TGTGCCAGCAGTCCCGAGGGACAGATTTACGAGCAGTACTTC
CASSPEGQIYEQYF
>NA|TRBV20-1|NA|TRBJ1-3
TGCAGTGCTAGACGGGGGGCTGGAAACACCATATATTTT
CSARRGAGNTIYF
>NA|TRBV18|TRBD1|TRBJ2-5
TGTGCCAGCTCACACCGGGACAGGGGCATGGAGACCCAGTACTTC
CASSHRDRGMETQYF
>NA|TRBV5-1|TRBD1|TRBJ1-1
TGCGCCAGCAGCTTGGTCGGGACAGGGTCTATGAACACTGAAGCTTTCTTT
CASSLVGTGSMNTEAFF
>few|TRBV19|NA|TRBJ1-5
TGTGCCAGTAGTACACGGACCCGGGGTCAGCCCCAGCATTTT
CASSTRTRGQPQHF
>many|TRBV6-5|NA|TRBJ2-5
TGTGCCAGCAGACGAACACAAGAGACCCAGTACTTC
CASRRTQETQYF
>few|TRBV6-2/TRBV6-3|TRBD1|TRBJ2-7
TGTGCCAGCAGCTCTAGGACAGGGGGGACCTACGAGCAGTACTTC
CASSSRTGGTYEQYF
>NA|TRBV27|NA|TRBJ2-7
TGTGCCAGCAGACCCCGGGACAACTCCTACGAGCAGTACTTC
CASRPRDNSYEQYF
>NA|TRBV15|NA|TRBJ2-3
TGTGCCACCAGCAGCGTAATTGGGACTAGCACAGATACGCAGTATTTT
CATSSVIGTSTDTQYF
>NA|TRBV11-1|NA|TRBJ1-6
TGTGCCAGCAGCTCTAGGACCCCTAATTCACCCCTCCACTTT
CASSSRTPNSPLHF
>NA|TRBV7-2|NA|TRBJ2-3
TGTGCCAGCAGCTTAGTGGATGTGACACTGCGCACAGATACGCAGTATTTT
CASSLVDVTLRTDTQYF
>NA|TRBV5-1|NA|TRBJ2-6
TGCGCCAGCAGTACACAGAGCTCTGGGGCCAACGTCCTGTCTTTC
CASSTQSSGANVLSF
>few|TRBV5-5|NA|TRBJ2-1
TGTGCCAGCAGCTTCCAAGACAGCAACAATGAGCAGTTCTTC
CASSFQDSNNEQFF
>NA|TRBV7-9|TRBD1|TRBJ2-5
TGTGCCAGCAGCTACAGACAGGGGCGAGGGGAGACCCAGTACTTC
CASSYRQGRGETQYF
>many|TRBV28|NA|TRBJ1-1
TGTGCCAAAACGGGGGCAGGGATAAAGAACACTGAAGCTTTCTTT
CAKTGAGIKNTEAFF
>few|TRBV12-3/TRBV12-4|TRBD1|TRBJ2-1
TGTGCCAGCAGAGGACAGGACTCCTACAATGAGCAGTTCTTC
CASRGQDSYNEQFF
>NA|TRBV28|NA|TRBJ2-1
TGTGCCAGCAGTCTGTCCCCGTGGGGCAGGGGTACCTACAATGAGCAGTTCTTC
CASSLSPWGRGTYNEQFF
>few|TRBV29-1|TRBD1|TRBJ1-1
TGCAGCGTTTATATCAGACAGGGAAGGAACACTGAAGCTTTCTTT
CSVYIRQGRNTEAFF
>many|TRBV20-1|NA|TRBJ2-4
TGCAGTGCTAGTAACGGTCTAAGCAAAAACATTCAGTACTTC
CSASNGLSKNIQYF
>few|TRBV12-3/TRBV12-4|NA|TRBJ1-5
TGTGCCAGCAGTTTCAGGGTTAATGGCCAGCCCCAGCATTTT
CASSFRVNGQPQHF
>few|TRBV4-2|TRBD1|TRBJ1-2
TGTGCCAGCAGCCAAACAGGGGGCGACGGCTACACCTTC
CASSQTGGDGYTF
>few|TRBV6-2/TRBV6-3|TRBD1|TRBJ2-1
TGTGCCAGCAGTTACGACAGGGGGCATTACAATGAGCAGTTCTTC
CASSYDRGHYNEQFF
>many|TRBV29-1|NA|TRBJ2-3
TGCAGCGTCGCTTACAGGGCAGATACGCAGTATTTT
CSVAYRADTQYF
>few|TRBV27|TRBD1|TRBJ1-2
TGTGCCAGCAGTTCGTATCCCACAGGGGGGAGTCCATATGGCTACACCTTC
CASSSYPTGGSPYGYTF
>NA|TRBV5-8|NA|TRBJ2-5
TGTGCCAGCAGCTTGTTTGCTCTAAGCGAGACCCAGTACTTC
CASSLFALSETQYF
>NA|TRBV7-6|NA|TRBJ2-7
TGTGCCAGCAGCTTAGGGGTCGGCTTGAACTACGAGCAGTACTTC
CASSLGVGLNYEQYF
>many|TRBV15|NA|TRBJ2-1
TGTGCCACCAGCAGAGATCGAGGGCGGGCACAGTTCTTC
CATSRDRGRAQFF
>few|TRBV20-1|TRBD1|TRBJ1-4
TGCAGCCCCGTGGACAGGAATGAAAAACTGTTTTTT
CSPVDRNEKLFF
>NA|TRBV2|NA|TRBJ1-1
TGTGCCAGCAGTGTTGGGTACGGGAACACTGAAGCTTTCTTT
CASSVGYGNTEAFF